This TCR beta chain was identified in a study of Ad26.COV2.S vaccination and SARS-CoV-2 variants. Notes on this clone: Its antigen is not known. A read error may account for a junction end that differs from germline.

TCRdb's copy holds only in-frame clones and misses some; the assay was immunoSEQ multiplex PCR. The sample gives hundreds of thousands of clones, around 87% of which show up once; 3% to 4% is in the top ten. Findings of the study overall: Analytic work on TCR breadth and depth might have understated the full extent of total T cell responses.

Treatment: approximately 18 received Ad26.COV2.S at low or high dose, single or two shots; 5 received placebo; per-sample allocation not given. After the first vaccine or placebo injection, samples were drawn on day 63. CDR3 size: 12 residues. The chain combines TRBV23-1 with TRBJ2-7, with a possible D match to TRBD2 (6 bases). TRBV23-1 is an ORF, and what it does is uncertain. The clonotype originates from a person aged 18 to 59 who received the Ad26.COV2.S COVID-19 vaccine or a placebo. The sample was peripheral blood, taken in a trial of Ad26.COV2.S vaccine versus placebo. CDR3 nucleotide sequence: TGCGCCAGCACTCAACGGGGGTACGAGCAGTACTTC. Translating gives CASTQRGYEQYF.